These 12 T cell receptor beta chains were sequenced from one sample in a study of T cell responses to AZD1222 COVID-19 vaccine. This table comes from immunoSEQ multiplex PCR, and its TCRdb copy is limited to in-frame clones, with some not included. Among roughly 82,000 clones, approximately 81% were seen once, and the ten largest hold 10% to 15%. The specimen was peripheral blood, collected on day 0 of AZD1222 vaccination. These receptors were taken from an adult in good health.

J is TRBJ1-4 and V is TRBV7-8; 8 bases line up with TRBD1. V shed 5 bases and J 5 bases; nucleotides not matched to a gene: 7. The CDR3 consists of 15 residues. In germline, CDR1 is SGHVS, CDR2 FQNEAQ. CDR3 protein: CASSGPTGVNEKLFF. The CDR3 nucleotides are TGTGCCAGCAGCGGACCGACAGGGGTAAATGAAAAACTGTTTTTT.

The chain uses TRBV28 and TRBJ1-1, with D tentatively TRBD1 (5 bases). CDR1 is MDHEN, CDR2 SYDVKM, per germline. The V gene lost 2 bases and the J gene lost 5 bases, with 9 bases spanning the gap. CDR3 size: 13 residues. The CDR3 reads CASSLEGSTEAFF. The CDR3 DNA reads as TGTGCCAGCAGTTTAGAGGGGAGTACTGAAGCTTTCTTT.

The chain employs TRBV11-2 and TRBJ2-3, with unresolved D. There are 11 residues in the CDR3. Germline loops: CDR1 SGHAT, CDR2 FQNNGV. With 6 bases removed from V and 0 bases from J, the gap between germline ends came to 1 base. The CDR3 is CASSSTDTQYF. CDR3 DNA sequence: TGTGCCAGCAGTAGCACAGATACGCAGTATTTT.

The chain has TRBV5-1 and TRBJ2-2; 9 bases map to TRBD1. J was trimmed by 3 bases and V by 4 bases; bases with no gene match: 7. Germline V lookup: CDR1 SGHRS, CDR2 YFSETQ. The CDR3 is made up of 16 amino acids. The CDR3 protein is CASSNGQGSDTGELFF. The CDR3 bases are TGCGCCAGCAGCAACGGACAGGGGTCAGACACCGGGGAGCTGTTTTTT.

This clone was picked up a small number of times. The chain recombines TRBV4-3 with TRBJ2-7; 7 nucleotides align to TRBD2. The CDR3 runs 16 residues. Germline CDR1 reads LGHNA; CDR2 reads YSLEER. J gave up 3 bases and V 0 bases, and 8 bases lay outside the gene matches. The CDR3 region has the DNA TGCGCCAGCAGCCAAGATTTGGCTAGCGGCCTCTACGAGCAGTACTTC. Amino acids: CASSQDLASGLYEQYF.

The gene calls are TRBV5-1 and TRBJ2-5, with TRBD1 matching 9 bases. This CDR3 comprises 14 residues. V gave up 4 bases and J gave up 1 base; unmatched junction bases: 2. In germline, CDR1 is SGHRS, CDR2 YFSETQ. The CDR3 reads CASSPGQGQETQYF. Here the CDR3 DNA reads TGCGCCAGCAGCCCGGGACAGGGCCAAGAGACCCAGTACTTC. Drawing the rest from reference TRBV5-1 and TRBJ2-5, the complete variable domain is KAGVTQTPRYLIKTRGQQVTLSCSPISGHRSVSWYQQTPGQGLQFLFEYFSETQRNKGNFPGRFSGRQFSNSRSEMNVSTLELGDSALYLCASSPGQGQETQYFGPGTRLLVL.

The J gene is TRBJ1-5, the V gene TRBV2, with D possibly being TRBD1 (5 bases). Trimming took 3 bases from V and 7 from J, leaving 13 bases between them. Germline V gives CDR1 SNHLY, CDR2 FYNNEI. The CDR3 is 14 amino acids. In DNA form, the CDR3 reads TGTGCCAGCAGTGACGCGCCCAGGGTGCAGCCCCAGCATTTT. It translates to CASSDAPRVQPQHF.

This clone was observed a few times. V is TRBV7-8 and J is TRBJ2-1; D is perhaps TRBD2 (5 bases). The germline CDR1 and CDR2 sequences are SGHVS and FQNEAQ. The V gene lost 6 bases and the J gene lost 2 bases, with 14 bases spanning the gap. This CDR3 is built from 15 residues. The CDR3 DNA sequence: TGTGCCAGCAGTTACCACACGAGGGCCTACAATGAGCAGTTCTTC. This sequence encodes CASSYHTRAYNEQFF.

This clone turned up a few times. Additional DNA sequences in this sample encode the identical CDR3. The genes are TRBV18 and TRBJ1-6, with TRBD1 identical over 8 bases. V shed 2 bases, J shed 6 bases, and the junction held 3 bases outside the gene matches. The CDR3 runs 15 residues. Germline CDR1 is KGHSH and CDR2 is LQKENI. CDR3: CASSPGQGPNSPLHF. The DNA for the CDR3 is TGTGCCAGCTCACCAGGACAGGGTCCTAATTCACCCCTCCACTTT.

This clone was seen more than once but under ten times. The rearrangement joins TRBV5-1 to TRBJ1-5; no clear D gene. The germline V gene encodes CDR1 SGHRS and CDR2 YFSETQ. Trimming pared 4 bases from V and 6 bases from J, leaving 11 bases between. CDR3 size: 13 residues. The CDR3 here is CASSSREGQPQHF. CDR3 sequence (DNA): TGCGCCAGCAGCAGTAGAGAGGGTCAGCCCCAGCATTTT.

This clone was counted a few times. The V gene is TRBV12-3 or TRBV12-4, the J gene TRBJ1-2; D ambiguous. This CDR3 is 12 amino acids long. Trimming cost V 6 bases and J 8 bases, with 13 bases left between them. The CDR3 DNA follows: TGTGCCAGCAGCCTGACCGGCCGGGGCTACACCTTC. Its translation: CASSLTGRGYTF.

The genes are TRBV7-9 and TRBJ2-2, with 7 bases aligning to TRBD1. Trimming took 1 base from V and 5 from J; bases not matched to a gene: 1. The CDR3 consists of 14 residues. The germline CDR1 and CDR2 sequences are SEHNR and FQNEAQ (reference sequence). The CDR3: CASSLGRGTGELFF. CDR3 coding DNA: TGTGCCAGCAGCTTAGGCAGGGGGACCGGGGAGCTGTTTTTT.